Presented here are 9 T cell receptor beta chains from one specimen sequenced in a study of CD8 T cells in ankylosing spondylitis. Study-wide points: A motif of several highly homologous TCR beta variants was seen as apparently characteristic of ankylosing spondylitis blood.

For these TCRs, the target antigens are not known. A single record per CDR3 protein comes from TCRdb applying MiXCR to the 5' RACE reads. The table has 200,000 to 250,000 distinct CDR3 sequences, 18% seen once. Sequenced: blood, either unsorted or a sorted T cell fraction (not recorded which). These receptors all come from a male donor with ankylosing spondylitis.

This clonotype was observed a handful of times. The gene calls are TRBV4-1 and TRBJ2-5; no clear D gene. The CDR3 runs 13 residues. Germline values: CDR1 MGHRA, CDR2 YSYEKL. The V end lost 5 bases, the J end lost 3 bases, and 10 bases lay between the germline ends. The CDR3 nucleotides are TGCGCCAGCAGCTTAGACTTGGAAGAGACCCAGTACTTC. Its translation is CASSLDLEETQYF.

V and J are TRBV12-3 or TRBV12-4 and TRBJ1-5; D unclear. V gave up 4 bases and J gave up 0 bases, with 7 bases separating them. The CDR3 is 14 residues long. CDR3 protein: CASSSDVSNQPQHF. CDR3 DNA sequence: TGTGCCAGCAGTTCCGATGTTAGCAATCAGCCCCAGCATTTT.

This clonotype was counted a few times. The V and J genes are TRBV4-2 and TRBJ2-1, with TRBD2 matching 9 bases. CDR1 and CDR2 (germline): LGHNA, YNFKEQ. The CDR3 totals 15 residues. DNA for the CDR3: TGTGCGAGTAGCGGGAGTATCAATCCGTACAATGAGCAGTTCTTC. Protein sequence: CASSGSINPYNEQFF.

This clonotype was observed a few times. The V gene is TRBV12-3 or TRBV12-4, the J gene TRBJ2-3; tentative D call: TRBD1 (6 bases). The CDR3 is made up of 11 amino acids. Between the trimmed V and J ends, which lost 7 bases and 8 bases, there was a span of 10 bases. DNA for the CDR3: TGTGCCAGCACCACAGGGAGTACGCAGTATTTT. It codes for CASTTGSTQYF.

The CDR3 region has the DNA TGTGCCAGCAGCTTAACTAGGCAGGGGGCAGGTGATGCAGATACGCAGTATTTT. Translating it yields CASSLTRQGAGDADTQYF. The J gene is TRBJ2-3, the V gene TRBV11-2, with TRBD1 identical over 8 bases. The V gene's germline CDR1 is SGHAT and CDR2 FQNNGV. This CDR3 comprises 18 residues. J gave up 4 bases and V 2 bases, and 14 bases lay outside the gene matches.

This clonotype was picked up a small number of times. Because the CDR3 is missing its conserved closing phenylalanine or tryptophan, this is likely a read error. The chain has TRBV19 and TRBJ1-5; 8 bases are a match to TRBD1. CDR3 length: 17 residues. Per germline, CDR1 LNHDA and CDR2 SQIVND (reference sequence). With V trimmed by 3 bases and J by 0 bases, 7 bases remained unmatched. The CDR3 reads CASSMDRAAYSNQPQHL. The DNA for the CDR3 is TGTGCCAGTAGTATGGACAGGGCGGCGTATAGCAATCAGCCCCAGCATCTT.

The chain carries TRBV12-3 or TRBV12-4 and TRBJ1-2, with TRBD1 matching 8 bases. The length of the CDR3 is 16 residues. The junction had 15 bases not matched to a gene; V was cut back by 7 bases and J by 5 bases. CDR3 nucleotide sequence: TGTGCCAGCACCGTGGGGACAGGAAACTGGAAATATGGCTACACCTTC. Translating it yields CASTVGTGNWKYGYTF.

This clonotype has only one observation. One end of the junction fails to match germline, which may point to a read error. The chain carries TRBV6-4 and TRBJ2-1, with 11 bases identical to TRBD2. Per germline, CDR1 MRHNA and CDR2 SNTAGT. The length of the CDR3 is 18 residues. The CDR3 DNA is TGTGCCAGCAGGGACTGTTTACTACTACTAGCGGGAGCAAATGAGCAGTTCTTC. It specifies CASRDCLLLLAGANEQFF.

This clonotype was seen more than once but under ten times. V and J are TRBV5-1 and TRBJ2-7, with 8 nucleotides matching TRBD1. The CDR3 is made up of 15 amino acids. Losses at the gene ends were 5 bases for V and 3 bases for J; bases not matched to a gene: 10. In germline, CDR1 is SGHRS, CDR2 YFSETQ. The CDR3 coding sequence is TGCGCCAGCAGTAGCCCGGACAGGGCGATCTACGAGCAGTACTTC. Its translation is CASSSPDRAIYEQYF.